The 32 T cell receptor beta chains in this list originate from one sample, sequenced in a study of OX40 agonist ivuxolimab in advanced cancers. Generated by immunoSEQ multiplex PCR, the TCRdb table keeps only in-frame clones and is missing some. The table has 77,000 or so clones, 75% to 95% seen once. The starting material was CD4+ or CD8+ T cells sorted from blood, obtained in a trial of the OX40 agonist ivuxolimab. The receptors shown here come from an adult with an advanced solid tumor such as melanoma, head and neck, liver or kidney cancer.

The chain employs TRBV7-2 and TRBJ2-3; 9 positions agree with TRBD1. CDR1 SGHTA and CDR2 FQGNSA come from the germline V gene. The CDR3 consists of 17 residues. V was clipped by 5 bases and J by 0 bases; unmatched bases: 9. The CDR3 reads CASSRGRGTGSTDTQYF. The CDR3 nucleotides read TGTGCCAGCAGCCGGGGGAGGGGGACAGGGAGCACAGATACGCAGTATTTT.

A note on this clone: Other DNA sequences in this sample translate to the same CDR3. CDR3 sequence (DNA): TGCGCCAGCAGCCTGGAAGAGACCCAGTACTTC. This sequence encodes CASSLEETQYF. The chain combines TRBV5-1 with TRBJ2-5; no firm D call. The CDR3 runs 11 residues. V lost 4 bases, J lost 3 bases, and 4 bases lay in between. Germline assignment: CDR1 SGHRS and CDR2 YFSETQ.

This sequence joins TRBV4-3 and TRBJ2-1; D gene uncertain. The CDR3 length is 13 residues. Trimming left V 0 bases short and J 7 bases short, with 7 bases between. Germline V gene data show CDR1 as LGHNA and CDR2 as YSLEER. The CDR3 DNA sequence: TGCGCCAGCAGCCAAGATTTGGGAAATGAGCAGTTCTTC. It yields the protein CASSQDLGNEQFF.

This clone was detected only once. This rearrangement joins TRBV11-3 to TRBJ2-2; 7 nucleotides align to TRBD1. Trimming cost V 0 bases and J 6 bases; bases outside gene matches: 7. There are 16 residues in the CDR3. Germline CDR1 is SGHNT and CDR2 is YENEEA. CDR3 protein: CASSLDFTGVAGELFF. The CDR3 region has the DNA TGTGCCAGCAGCTTAGATTTCACAGGGGTTGCCGGGGAGCTGTTTTTT. The whole variable domain, filled in from reference TRBV11-3 and TRBJ2-2, reads EAGVVQSPRYKIIEKKQPVAFWCNPISGHNTLYWYLQNLGQGPELLIRYENEEAVDDSQLPKDRFSAERLKGVDSTLKIQPAELGDSAVYLCASSLDFTGVAGELFFGEGSRLTVL.

The chain has TRBV18 and TRBJ1-3; D gene uncertain. Germline values: CDR1 KGHSH, CDR2 LQKENI. The CDR3 is 17 residues long. Trimming took 0 bases from V and 0 from J, leaving 12 bases between them. CDR3 region: CASSPPGKFDSGNTIYF. In DNA form, the CDR3 reads TGTGCCAGCTCACCACCGGGAAAATTCGACTCTGGAAACACCATATATTTT.

J is TRBJ2-3 and V is TRBV4-1, with D perhaps given as TRBD1 or TRBD2 (5 bases each). This CDR3 has 17 amino acids. V lost 0 bases, J lost 0 bases, and 13 bases lay in between. Per the germline V gene, CDR1 is MGHRA and CDR2 is YSYEKL. CDR3 residues: CASSQDPGTTSTDTQYF. For the CDR3, the DNA is TGCGCCAGCAGCCAAGATCCGGGGACCACTAGCACAGATACGCAGTATTTT.

The rearrangement joins TRBV2 to TRBJ2-7; 10 bases are shared with TRBD1. CDR1 is SNHLY and CDR2 is FYNNEI in the germline V gene. V trimming: 9 bases; J trimming: 6 bases; junction bases outside the gene matches: 5. The CDR3 has 12 residues. The CDR3 bases are TGTGCCAGGAGGACAGGGGGGGGCGAGCAGTACTTC. The encoded protein is CARRTGGGEQYF.

The V gene is TRBV6-1, the J gene TRBJ2-3; D call uncertain. The CDR3 covers 12 residues. Germline lookup yields CDR1 MNHNS and CDR2 SASEGT. The V and J ends lost 6 bases and 4 bases respectively, with 8 bases between them. CDR3 DNA: TGTGCCAGCAGAGATGGGCCAGATACGCAGTATTTT. Translating gives CASRDGPDTQYF.

The chain uses TRBV6-5 and TRBJ2-3, with D possibly matching TRBD2 (6 bases). CDR1 and CDR2 from the germline V gene are MNHEY and SVGAGI. V dropped 4 bases and J dropped 3 bases, with 8 bases sitting between them. The CDR3 contains 13 residues. CDR3: CASSLAETDTQYF. The CDR3 DNA sequence: TGTGCCAGCAGTTTAGCGGAGACAGATACGCAGTATTTT.

The chain joins TRBV5-1 to TRBJ1-5; possible D gene TRBD1, 5 bases. Germline lookup yields CDR1 SGHRS and CDR2 YFSETQ. The ends were cut back, 0 bases at V and 3 bases at J, with 7 bases in the middle. The CDR3 totals 14 residues. The CDR3 nucleotides are TGCGCCAGCAGCTTGGGGGGGATCAATCAGCCCCAGCATTTT. It codes for CASSLGGINQPQHF. Supplemented by reference TRBV5-1 and TRBJ1-5, the full variable domain reads KAGVTQTPRYLIKTRGQQVTLSCSPISGHRSVSWYQQTPGQGLQFLFEYFSETQRNKGNFPGRFSGRQFSNSRSEMNVSTLELGDSALYLCASSLGGINQPQHFGDGTRLSIL.

This chain links TRBV6-1 with TRBJ2-1, with D possibly matching TRBD2 (6 bases). Trimming left V 4 bases short and J 7 bases short, with 11 bases between. In germline, CDR1 is MNHNS, CDR2 SASEGT. This CDR3 is 13 amino acids long. The CDR3 here is CASSGEVNNEQFF. The DNA of the CDR3 is TGTGCCAGCAGTGGGGAGGTTAATAATGAGCAGTTCTTC.

This chain joins TRBV10-3 and TRBJ1-2; no clear D gene. Between the trimmed V and J ends, which lost 4 bases and 8 bases, there was a span of 14 bases. Germline CDR1 is ENHRY and CDR2 is SYGVKD. This CDR3 comprises 13 residues. The CDR3 here is CAISAGSPGGYTF. CDR3 bases: TGTGCCATCAGTGCCGGCAGCCCCGGAGGCTACACCTTC.

The chain carries TRBV7-2 and TRBJ1-3, with 8 bases matching TRBD1. Germline-derived CDR1 and CDR2 are SGHTA and FQGNSA. After removal of 1 base from V and 4 bases from J, the junction contained 3 bases not matched to a gene. The CDR3 runs to 15 residues. CDR3 in amino acids: CASSLVGTGGNTIYF. The CDR3 nucleotides are TGTGCCAGCAGCTTAGTGGGGACAGGAGGAAACACCATATATTTT.

The chain joins TRBV19 to TRBJ1-1; the D is unclear. Germline values: CDR1 LNHDA, CDR2 SQIVND (reference sequence). Trimming took 3 bases from V and 5 from J, leaving 4 bases between them. CDR3 length: 11 amino acids. The CDR3 DNA reads TGTGCCAGTAGTATCGGGACTGAAGCTTTCTTT. It translates to CASSIGTEAFF. Drawing the rest from reference TRBV19 and TRBJ1-1, the complete variable domain is DGGITQSPKYLFRKEGQNVTLSCEQNLNHDAMYWYRQDPGQGLRLIYYSQIVNDFQKGDIAEGYSVSREKKESFPLTVTSAQKNPTAFYLCASSIGTEAFFGQGTRLTVV.

The rearrangement uses TRBV18 and TRBJ2-1; perhaps TRBD2 as D (6 bases). Germline V gives CDR1 KGHSH, CDR2 LQKENI. V was shortened by 0 bases and J by 7 bases, with 7 bases between the two germline ends. The CDR3 is made up of 13 amino acids. As DNA, the CDR3 is TGTGCCAGCTCACCACCTGGGGGGAATGAGCAGTTCTTC. It is translated as CASSPPGGNEQFF.

The gene calls are TRBV5-4 and TRBJ2-2; possible D gene TRBD1, 6 bases. The CDR3 runs 14 residues. Germline CDR1 SGHNT, CDR2 YYREEE (reference sequence). Trimming cost V 2 bases and J 6 bases, with 11 bases left between them. In DNA, the CDR3 is TGTGCCAGCAGCTTCCAGGGGAATGCCGGGGAGCTGTTTTTT. Translation: CASSFQGNAGELFF.

This chain joins TRBV7-2 and TRBJ2-3; 7 bases fit TRBD1. The CDR3 totals 15 residues. Germline V gene lookup returns CDR1 SGHTA and CDR2 FQGNSA. V dropped 1 base and J dropped 1; count of bases not matched to a gene: 2. The CDR3 is CASSLGGQGTDTQYF. In DNA form, the CDR3 reads TGTGCCAGCAGCTTAGGAGGACAGGGCACAGATACGCAGTATTTT.

V gene TRBV5-1 combines with J gene TRBJ2-7, with TRBD1 matching over 7 bases. V lost 0 bases, J lost 6 bases, and 3 bases stayed unmatched. Germline assignment: CDR1 SGHRS and CDR2 YFSETQ. The CDR3 has 13 residues. For the CDR3, the DNA is TGCGCCAGCAGCTTGGGGACAGGACGCGAGCAGTACTTC. The encoded protein is CASSLGTGREQYF. Complete variable domain (other parts from reference TRBV5-1 and TRBJ2-7): KAGVTQTPRYLIKTRGQQVTLSCSPISGHRSVSWYQQTPGQGLQFLFEYFSETQRNKGNFPGRFSGRQFSNSRSEMNVSTLELGDSALYLCASSLGTGREQYFGPGTRLTVT.

This chain links TRBV10-3 with TRBJ1-5, with D possibly being TRBD1 (6 bases). V lost 6 bases and J 0 bases, leaving 9 bases between the germline ends. The CDR3 length is 14 residues. Germline V lookup: CDR1 ENHRY, CDR2 SYGVKD. CDR3 in DNA: TGTGCCATCAGGGGACACCTTAGCAATCAGCCCCAGCATTTT. Encoded protein: CAIRGHLSNQPQHF.

This clone was picked up one time. V is TRBV5-1 and J is TRBJ2-5, with D possibly matching TRBD1 (5 bases). Trimming pared 3 bases from V and 1 base from J, leaving 13 bases between. Germline lookup yields CDR1 SGHRS and CDR2 YFSETQ. The CDR3 length is 15 residues. The CDR3, as DNA: TGCGCCAGCAGCTCGATCGGCCAGGGCCAAGAGACCCAGTACTTC. It translates to CASSSIGQGQETQYF. Full variable domain (outside the CDR3, taken from reference TRBV5-1 and TRBJ2-5): KAGVTQTPRYLIKTRGQQVTLSCSPISGHRSVSWYQQTPGQGLQFLFEYFSETQRNKGNFPGRFSGRQFSNSRSEMNVSTLELGDSALYLCASSSIGQGQETQYFGPGTRLLVL.

This clone appeared a few times. The rearrangement links TRBV6-5 to TRBJ2-7, with 7 bases aligning to TRBD1. CDR1 and CDR2 from the germline V gene are MNHEY and SVGAGI. Trimming took 6 bases from V and 2 from J; bases not matched to a gene: 10. The CDR3 has 15 amino acids. CDR3 sequence (DNA): TGTGCCAGCAGGTACAGACAGGGAGCAACCTACGAGCAGTACTTC. Translation gives CASRYRQGATYEQYF.

The chain is built from TRBV5-1 and TRBJ1-2; D not resolved. CDR3 size: 13 residues. V was trimmed by 1 base and J by 3 bases, leaving 7 bases between them. CDR1 and CDR2 (germline): SGHRS, YFSETQ. The CDR3 reads CASSLNSYYGYTF. As DNA, the CDR3 is TGCGCCAGCAGCTTGAACAGCTACTATGGCTACACCTTC.

This chain joins TRBV19 and TRBJ2-5; D is possibly TRBD2 (5 bases). CDR1 is LNHDA and CDR2 is SQIVND in the germline V gene (reference sequence). The CDR3 loop spans 11 amino acids. V lost 5 bases, J lost 4 bases, and 5 bases lay in between. The CDR3 is CASSGGETQYF. The CDR3 DNA is TGTGCCAGTAGTGGAGGAGAGACCCAGTACTTC.

This chain links TRBV11-3 with TRBJ2-7; the match to TRBD2 covers 10 bases. J was trimmed by 1 base and V by 2 bases; bases with no gene match: 11. The CDR3 is 18 amino acids. Per the germline V gene, CDR1 is SGHNT and CDR2 is YENEEA. CDR3 loop: CASSLRVAGGLRSYEQYF. Written as DNA, the CDR3 is TGTGCCAGCAGCTTAAGGGTAGCGGGAGGCCTTCGTTCCTACGAGCAGTACTTC.

The CDR3 here is CASRTEGGGTEAFF. CDR3 sequence (DNA): TGTGCCAGCAGAACGGAGGGGGGAGGGACTGAAGCTTTCTTT. The V gene is TRBV5-4, the J gene TRBJ1-1, with D perhaps TRBD1 (6 bases). The CDR3 is 14 residues long. Deletions cut 5 bases from V and 5 bases from J, with 16 bases between. CDR1 SGHNT and CDR2 YYREEE come from the germline V gene (reference sequence). The variable domain in full, with the rest retrieved from reference TRBV5-4 and TRBJ1-1, is ETGVTQSPTHLIKTRGQQVTLRCSSQSGHNTVSWYQQALGQGPQFIFQYYREEENGRGNFPPRFSGLQFPNYSSELNVNALELDDSALYLCASRTEGGGTEAFFGQGTRLTVV.

The chain has TRBV6-6 and TRBJ1-2; no reliable D call. V lost 4 bases and J 0 bases, leaving 15 bases between the germline ends. CDR1 and CDR2 from the germline V gene are MNHNY and SVGAGI (reference sequence). The CDR3 is 16 amino acids. CDR3 protein: CASSSTLGRTNYGYTF. CDR3 DNA: TGTGCCAGCAGTTCCACCCTGGGCAGGACTAACTATGGCTACACCTTC.

The V call is TRBV10-1, the J call TRBJ2-5; unclear D gene. This CDR3 has 15 residues. Trimming removed 0 bases from V and 4 bases from J, with 12 bases in between. Germline V gene data show CDR1 as WNHNN and CDR2 as SYGVQD (reference sequence). The CDR3 protein is CASSESGRSGETQYF. The CDR3 coding sequence is TGCGCCAGCAGTGAGTCAGGACGATCGGGAGAGACCCAGTACTTC.

The chain links TRBV18 to TRBJ1-1; maybe TRBD1 (6 bases). The CDR3 spans 15 residues. Germline V gives CDR1 KGHSH, CDR2 LQKENI. Trimming removed 0 bases from V and 8 bases from J, with 16 bases in between. In DNA form, the CDR3 reads TGTGCCAGCTCACCACCCCTCCCGGGGGGGCCCGAAGCTTTCTTT. It encodes CASSPPLPGGPEAFF. The full variable domain, with the rest looked up from reference TRBV18 and TRBJ1-1, is NAGVMQNPRHLVRRRGQEARLRCSPMKGHSHVYWYRQLPEEGLKFMVYLQKENIIDESGMPKERFSAEFPKEGPSILRIQQVVRGDSAAYFCASSPPLPGGPEAFFGQGTRLTVV.

This clone was detected only once. The chain combines TRBV5-1 with TRBJ1-4; D is perhaps TRBD1 (6 bases). The CDR3 totals 14 residues. The germline V and J ends were trimmed by 4 bases and 8 bases, with 15 bases remaining between them. The germline CDR1 and CDR2 sequences are SGHRS and YFSETQ. The CDR3 nucleotides read TGCGCCAGCAGCCCCGGGACAATCCCCGAAAAACTGTTTTTT. Its protein is CASSPGTIPEKLFF.

The chain couples TRBV27 to TRBJ2-3; the match to TRBD2 covers 12 bases. The CDR3 spans 17 residues. Unmatched junction bases numbered 12, after V lost 6 bases and J lost 5 bases. CDR1 and CDR2 from the germline V gene are MNHEY and SMNVEV (reference sequence). The CDR3 here is CASSAERLAGVVDTQYF. The CDR3 bases are TGTGCCAGCAGCGCAGAACGACTAGCGGGAGTGGTAGATACGCAGTATTTT.

This chain uses TRBV5-6 with TRBJ1-2; D is ambiguous. The CDR3 is 13 amino acids. V was trimmed by 2 bases and J by 5 bases, leaving 10 bases between them. The V gene's germline CDR1 is SGHDT and CDR2 YYEEEE. The CDR3: CASSLRFVYGYTF. CDR3 DNA: TGTGCCAGCAGCTTACGGTTCGTGTATGGCTACACCTTC.

V gene TRBV7-9 combines with J gene TRBJ2-1; 12 bases align to TRBD2. The germline V gene has CDR1 SEHNR and CDR2 FQNEAQ (reference sequence). Losses at the gene ends were 1 base for V and 7 bases for J; bases not matched to a gene: 2. The CDR3 spans 15 residues. The CDR3, as DNA: TGTGCCAGCAGCTTAGGTACTAGCGGGGGGAATGAGCAGTTCTTC. Protein: CASSLGTSGGNEQFF.